This T cell receptor beta chain originates from a study of cytomegalovirus exposure and HLA in healthy donors (dated by TCRdb to 2016 to 2017). Background on the whole study: An earlier analysis of approximately 600 of the donors reported 250 to 300 Gb of sequence data and more than 90 million unique TCR beta sequences from approximately 180 million T cells. Donor age, sex, ethnicity and CMV serostatus were collected together with the repertoire data. A later analysis re-analyzed previously published TCR beta repertoires from 650 to 800 donors and added high-resolution HLA genotyping to study TCR occurrence patterns. A later genetic analysis took genome-wide SNP genotypes for about 65% of the roughly 670 donors and used that subset as a discovery cohort. In the later analysis, no new phenotypic data were used to find candidate immune exposures; instead, reliance was placed on TCR beta sequences and their occurrence across donors. The study combined high-throughput TCR immunosequencing, statistical association of individual TCRs with disease status, and machine learning to predict cytomegalovirus infection status. Because of strong linkage in the cohort, roughly five DR-DQ haplotypes were treated as single units for association and clustering. To decide whether each TCR beta V gene segment behaved as functional or pseudogenic, an earlier analysis of some 600 of the donors relied on high-throughput TCR beta sequencing. Among the approximately 400 genotyped donors, about 85% belonged to the genetic ancestry cluster associated with self-reported Caucasian donors. Along with the approximately 700-subject first cohort, a separate validation cohort of around 120 different subjects was used. The study used immunosequencing to profile the T cell repertoires of approximately 630 subjects and linked those repertoires to cytomegalovirus serostatus. Class I and class II HLA loci were covered by the typing at four-digit resolution. On average, 235,054 unique TCR beta nucleotide sequences were sequenced per donor among about 400 genotyped donors of the cohort, with roughly 18% of those sequences being non-productive. An early release covering about 600 HLA-typed donors comprised about 290 gigabases of sequencing data and 85 million or so unique TCR sequences. The study was designed to test whether signatures of past pathogen exposure could be identified by cataloging public T cell receptors. All discovery cohort repertoires had been generated on a single sequencing platform. Typing coverage varied by locus: roughly 620-640 donors for A, B, C, DRB1 and DQB1; about 520 for DQA1; about 600 for DPA1; approximately 450 for DPB1. General study outcomes and caveats: In a later analysis, HLA-associated TCR beta chains showed more clonal expansion and lower generation probabilities than non-associated chains that were equally common. According to a later analysis, most CMV-associated TCR beta chains appeared to be HLA-restricted, and the HLA associations seemed to be driven largely by CMV exposure. Over 15 rarely observed V segments, including chromosome 9 orphons, were excluded from the earlier analysis of several hundred of the donors because counts were too low. According to a later genetic analysis, donors in an Asian-associated ancestry cluster had fewer N-insertions in productive TCRs than the roughly 700-donor mean. A later analysis found that TCR association rates varied across HLA loci, with DRB1 alleles showing the most associated TCRs and HLA-C alleles the fewest. Only TCR beta chains were sequenced in this cohort, and the absence of alpha or paired-chain data limited detectable features. A further reported finding was that TCR beta sequences accurately predicted the HLA-A and HLA-B alleles for most subjects in the first cohort. The presence/absence analyses assumed that sequencing depth was roughly uniform across donors, and that assumption may not be true. The authors suggested that the approach could potentially be generalized to other disease states and immunological phenotypes. The 87-base-pair reads could not distinguish some IMGT-functional V segments, including TRBV6-2 and TRBV6-3, so those segments were excluded. Most TCR sequences were seen in very few donors, while some public TCRs were found in many individuals. When HLA alleles, especially DR and DQ, strongly co-occurred, attributing TCR associations to individual alleles was difficult. Because HLA typing was unavailable for some donors at each locus, only the typed subset was used in association tests. A later analysis reported that several top co-occurrence clusters appeared linked to parvovirus B19, influenza, CMV and Epstein-Barr virus. The study listed 164 TCR beta chains as associated with cytomegalovirus. In an earlier analysis of some 640 of the donors, most TCR beta V segments were observed in productive rearrangements about 87% or about 30% of the time, broadly matching IMGT annotations. The classifier was reported to diagnose cytomegalovirus status with high specificity and sensitivity in both the original and validation cohorts. CMV serostatus was the only immune exposure information available for the cohort. Specific HLA alleles were associated with 15,000 to 20,000 TCR beta sequences at a false discovery rate of 0.05 in a later analysis. Linkage disequilibrium might explain the correlated functional status among segregating V segments, but an unknown experimental factor could not be ruled out. A later genetic analysis associated a missense DCLRE1C variant with V-gene and J-gene trimming of TCR beta chains, and an independent cohort replicated the association. A group of highly shared sequence variants was considered likely to be a technical artifact of the sequencing pipeline. A few of the identified cytomegalovirus-associated TCR beta chains were confirmed in vitro to be specific for cytomegalovirus antigens.

The cohort comprised around 690 healthy bone marrow donors. All cohort members were sampled while nominally healthy, although unrecorded immune exposures were likely present. The donor tested CMV seronegative and was one of the 352 seronegative cohort members. Each donor provided a peripheral blood sample, and peripheral blood mononuclear cells were used for TCR beta sequencing. Genomic DNA was extracted from the blood cell samples with the Qiagen DNeasy Blood Extraction Kit. From its cysteine to its phenylalanine, the CDR3 spans 15 amino acids. Of the read, only the CDR3 DNA is kept; its 45 bases are in frame from base 1. Per the germline V gene, SNHLY is the CDR1 and FYNNEI is the CDR2. V ends up 6 bases short and J 5 bases short, with an unmatched junction base count of 4. Library preparation used the immunoSEQ multiplex PCR assay. For the multiplex PCR, a mixture combining 60 forward primers for TCR Vbeta segments and 13 reverse primers for TCR Jbeta segments was used. The CDR3 region of rearranged TCR beta genes was amplified from genomic DNA by a multiplex PCR assay. The Illumina HiSeq System was used to sequence the amplified TCR beta libraries as 87-base-pair reads. The source study handled its data this way. A later analysis counted about 82 million unique TCR beta chains across the 650 to 700 repertoires, and some 11 million of these chains were shared by at least two donors. Raw reads were error-corrected and collapsed into unique sequences with a nearest-neighbor algorithm that merged closely related sequences to remove PCR and sequencing errors. V, D and J gene segments were assigned by aligning CDR3 sequences to IMGT reference sequences. Each retained sequence needed at least a six-nucleotide match to both a V gene segment and a J gene segment. A rearrangement was called productive if the CDR3 had no stop codons and remained in frame with V and J, and every other rearrangement was called non-productive. CDR3 was defined by IMGT convention, running from the second conserved V-encoded cysteine to the conserved J-encoded phenylalanine. Sequences without an unambiguous match to a single V gene segment were excluded from the earlier analysis of about 600 of the donors. An earlier analysis of over 450 of the donors classified V segments as functional when productive rearrangements were above 56.7% and as segregating when the standard deviation between donors was above 5%. A statistical classification framework was built to diagnose cytomegalovirus status from the catalog of TCR beta chain sequences. In a later analysis, V and J genes were assigned by comparing TCR nucleotide sequences against IMGT/GENE-DB human TR gene sequences. A later analysis assigned CDR3 sequences and most-parsimonious VDJ recombination scenarios with the TCRdist pipeline. In a later analysis, every TCR beta chain was defined by the combination of its CDR3 amino acid sequence and its V-gene family, and reads without a unique V-gene family were dropped. A later analysis removed several hundred highly shared, low-generation-probability nucleotide sequences to deal with suspected cross-contamination and a sequencing artifact. In a later analysis, a clonal expansion index for each public chain was calculated from normalized within-repertoire ranks of inferred template counts. In a later analysis, generation probabilities were computed using a VDJ recombination model fitted to out-of-frame rearrangements, and the results were checked against IGoR. In a later analysis, TCR-TCR, TCR-HLA and TCR-CMV co-occurrence was scored with hypergeometric tests, and a repertoire-size bias correction was applied to TCR pairs. False discovery rates were estimated in a later analysis by permuting HLA or CMV assignments 20 times. In a later analysis, co-occurring TCRs were grouped using DBSCAN, and TCRdist sequence similarity was added for clustering within HLA-allele-positive subsets. Repertoires with fewer than 30,000 or more than 120,000 public chains were left out of co-occurrence clustering, as were about 5 repertoires with anomalous nucleotide sharing. Drawn from immuneACCESS, this table holds only the in-frame rearrangements with V and J called that TCRdb kept. Clones are partly lost; checked studies trace under half to an unresolved V gene and leave the rest unexplained. V, J and clone size were drawn from that table, and D and trimming were deduced from the DNA. This sample holds 130,000 or so clones; about 80% were observed only once. Of the sample, about 1.8% is held by the ten largest clones.

For this clone: Its antigen specificity is not known. No much larger clone exists at a distance of one base, and base qualities are not known.

This receptor was taken from a man aged 18-30 years in good health and CMV-seronegative. Sample: PBMCs. The rearranged chain carries TRBV2 and TRBJ2-5, and 15 junction bases match TRBD2. The encoded CDR3 is CASSQGTSGGETQYF. DNA sequence: TGTGCCAGCAGCCAAGGGACTAGCGGGGGGGAGACCCAGTACTTC. The CDR3, completed at both ends by the reference TRBV2 and TRBJ2-5 genes, gives the full variable domain EPEVTQTPSHQVTQMGQEVILRCVPISNHLYFYWYRQILGQKVEFLVSFYNNEISEKSEIFDDQFSVERPDGSNFTLKIRSTKLEDSAMYFCASSQGTSGGETQYFGPGTRLLVL.